The rows below give T cell receptor beta chains drawn from one sample of a study of cytomegalovirus exposure and HLA in healthy donors. Libraries were prepared by immunoSEQ multiplex PCR; TCRdb keeps only in-frame clonotypes and omits some of them. This sample has roughly 45,000 clones; roughly half occur once, and the top ten carry approximately 5.6%. The sequencing sample was made of PBMCs. The source of these receptors is a man aged 55 to 70 in good health and CMV-seronegative. Each CDR3 is given with its conserved first and last residue. A D gene is named only where the DNA matches it firmly. Clone size is stated in some rows and not others, as once, few, many or a class when expanded.

13 | NA | TRBJ1-1 | TRBV19 | NA | TGTGCCAGTAGTATTAATGGGCAGGTGGGAGCTTTCTTT | CASSINGQVGAFF
15 | TRBD1 | TRBJ1-1 | TRBV6-6 | few | TGTGCCAGCAGTTCTCACAGGGGAGGCGCCACTGAAGCTTTCTTT | CASSSHRGGATEAFF
11 | TRBD1 | TRBJ1-1 | TRBV7-9 | medium-sized | TGTGCCAGCAGCCAACAGGGGTTGGCTTTCTTT | CASSQQGLAFF
16 | TRBD2 | TRBJ2-1 | TRBV10-2 | NA | TGCGCCACCCAAGGGTGGCTAGCGGGAGCAAACAATGAGCAGTTCTTC | CATQGWLAGANNEQFF
13 | TRBD1 | TRBJ1-5 | TRBV9 | NA | TGTGCCAGCAGCGTTTCAGGGGGTCAGCCCCAGCATTTT | CASSVSGGQPQHF
12 | NA | TRBJ1-1 | TRBV7-8 | NA | TGTGCCAGCAGCCTAGATTCAGGGGAAGCTTTCTTT | CASSLDSGEAFF
14 | NA | TRBJ1-1 | TRBV7-9 | few | TGTGCCAGCAGCTTAGGGTGGGGGGAGACTGAAGCTTTCTTT | CASSLGWGETEAFF
15 | NA | TRBJ1-1 | TRBV7-9 | NA | TGTGCCAGCAGTCTGGGACAAACGAGGGACACTGAAGCTTTCTTT | CASSLGQTRDTEAFF
13 | NA | TRBJ1-4 | TRBV7-9 | NA | TGTGCCAGCAGCTTGGAAGCAGGGGAAAAACTGTTTTTT | CASSLEAGEKLFF
16 | NA | TRBJ1-4 | TRBV2 | NA | TGTGCCAGCAGTGAAAGACCGCAGGGCTCGGATGAAAAACTGTTTTTT | CASSERPQGSDEKLFF
15 | NA | TRBJ1-4 | TRBV29-1 | NA | TGCAGCGTTGCGGGAGGAGGGCAGGTGGGGGAAAAACTGTTTTTT | CSVAGGGQVGEKLFF
17 | TRBD1 | TRBJ2-2 | TRBV2 | few | TGTGCCAGCAGTGAGGTTGGGGACAGTAGCAGCACCGGGGAGCTGTTTTTT | CASSEVGDSSSTGELFF
15 | TRBD1 | TRBJ2-5 | TRBV18 | NA | TGTGCCAGCTCACTTACAGGGGGCGAAGGGGAGACCCAGTACTTC | CASSLTGGEGETQYF
14 | NA | TRBJ2-7 | TRBV7-6 | NA | TGTGCCAGCAGTGACAGGCGCCTCTCCTACGAGCAGTACTTC | CASSDRRLSYEQYF
14 | NA | TRBJ1-1 | TRBV2 | few | TGTGCCAGCAGGGCTCCCAGGGAGAACACTGAAGCTTTCTTT | CASRAPRENTEAFF
15 | NA | TRBJ1-1 | TRBV7-8 | NA | TGTGCCAGCAGCAGAGATTACCGGGTGAACACTGAAGCTTTCTTT | CASSRDYRVNTEAFF
15 | NA | TRBJ2-7 | TRBV7-6 | NA | TGTGCCAGCACCCTTAATCGGGACTCCTCCTACGAGCAGTACTTC | CASTLNRDSSYEQYF
13 | TRBD1 | TRBJ1-2 | TRBV30 | NA | TGTGCCTGGAGTCCCGACAGGGATGGAGGCTACACCTTC | CAWSPDRDGGYTF
15 | NA | TRBJ2-3 | TRBV9 | NA | TGTGCCAGCAGCGTCGGACAGCCCAGGGCAGATACGCAGTATTTT | CASSVGQPRADTQYF
12 | TRBD1 | TRBJ2-1 | TRBV7-2 | NA | TGTGCCAGCAGCTTAGGACAGGGACAGCAGTTCTTC | CASSLGQGQQFF
14 | NA | TRBJ2-5 | TRBV4-2 | few | TGTGCCAGCAGCCCCGTAGGGGTGGGAGAGACCCAGTACTTC | CASSPVGVGETQYF
13 | TRBD1 | TRBJ2-7 | TRBV30 | NA | TGTGCCTGGAGCGACAGGGAAGCCTACGAGCAGTACTTC | CAWSDREAYEQYF
14 | TRBD1 | TRBJ1-3 | TRBV6-1 | NA | TGTGCCAGCGGAAAAGGGGGCAACGGAAACACCATATATTTT | CASGKGGNGNTIYF
13 | TRBD1 | TRBJ1-5 | TRBV19 | few | TGTGCCGGCGGGACAGGGGGCCGAGAGCCCCAGCATTTT | CAGGTGGREPQHF
13 | NA | TRBJ2-7 | TRBV19 | NA | TGTGCCAGTAGTACATTAACAGGCTACGAGCAGTACTTC | CASSTLTGYEQYF
14 | TRBD1 | TRBJ1-3 | TRBV30 | few | TGTGCCTGGACGGGAGGGGGCAGTGGAAACACCATATATTTT | CAWTGGGSGNTIYF